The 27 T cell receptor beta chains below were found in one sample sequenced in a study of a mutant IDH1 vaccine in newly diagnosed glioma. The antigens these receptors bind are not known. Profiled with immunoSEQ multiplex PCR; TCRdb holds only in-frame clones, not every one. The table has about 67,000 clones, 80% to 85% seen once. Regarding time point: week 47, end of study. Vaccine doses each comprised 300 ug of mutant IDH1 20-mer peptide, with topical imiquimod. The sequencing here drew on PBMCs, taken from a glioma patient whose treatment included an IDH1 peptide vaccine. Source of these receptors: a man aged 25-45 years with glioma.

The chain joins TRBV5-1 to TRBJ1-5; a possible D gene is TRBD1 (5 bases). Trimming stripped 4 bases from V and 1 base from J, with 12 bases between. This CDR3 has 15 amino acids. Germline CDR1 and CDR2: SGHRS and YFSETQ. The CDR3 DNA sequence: TGCGCCAGCAGCCTGGAGGGGCGCAGCAATCAGCCCCAGCATTTT. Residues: CASSLEGRSNQPQHF.

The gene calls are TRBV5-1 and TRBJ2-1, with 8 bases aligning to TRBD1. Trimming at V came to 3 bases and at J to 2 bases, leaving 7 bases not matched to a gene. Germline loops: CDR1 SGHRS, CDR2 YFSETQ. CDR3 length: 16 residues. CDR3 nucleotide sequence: TGCGCCAGCAGCTCCCCGATGGACAGGGCCTACAATGAGCAGTTCTTC. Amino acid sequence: CASSSPMDRAYNEQFF.

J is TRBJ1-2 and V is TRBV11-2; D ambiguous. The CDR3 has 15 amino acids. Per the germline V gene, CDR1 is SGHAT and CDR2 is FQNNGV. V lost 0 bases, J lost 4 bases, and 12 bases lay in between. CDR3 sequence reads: CASSLEPGTVYGYTF. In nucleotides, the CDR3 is TGTGCCAGCAGCTTAGAACCAGGCACGGTCTATGGCTACACCTTC.

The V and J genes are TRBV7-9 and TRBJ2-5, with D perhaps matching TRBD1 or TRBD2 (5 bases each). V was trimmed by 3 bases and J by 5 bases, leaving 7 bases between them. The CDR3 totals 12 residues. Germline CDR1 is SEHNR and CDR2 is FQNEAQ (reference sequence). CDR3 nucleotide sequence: TGTGCCAGCAGCTTCAGGGACGAGACCCAGTACTTC. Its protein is CASSFRDETQYF.

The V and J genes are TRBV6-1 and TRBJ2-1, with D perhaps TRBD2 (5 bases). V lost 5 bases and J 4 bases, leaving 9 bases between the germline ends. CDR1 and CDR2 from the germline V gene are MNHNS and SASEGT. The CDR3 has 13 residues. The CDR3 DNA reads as TGTGCCAGCAGTATTTGGGAGTACAATGAGCAGTTCTTC. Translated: CASSIWEYNEQFF.

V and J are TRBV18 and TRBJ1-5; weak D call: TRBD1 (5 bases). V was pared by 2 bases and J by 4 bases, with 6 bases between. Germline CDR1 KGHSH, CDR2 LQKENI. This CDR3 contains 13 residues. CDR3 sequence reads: CASSPGGNQPQHF. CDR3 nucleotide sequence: TGTGCCAGCTCACCAGGGGGTAATCAGCCCCAGCATTTT.

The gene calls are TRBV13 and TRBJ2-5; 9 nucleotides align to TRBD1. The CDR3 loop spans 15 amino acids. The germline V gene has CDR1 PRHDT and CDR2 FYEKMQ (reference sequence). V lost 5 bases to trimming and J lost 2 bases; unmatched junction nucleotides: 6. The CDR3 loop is CASSLAGTGQETQYF. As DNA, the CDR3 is TGTGCCAGCAGCCTCGCCGGGACAGGGCAAGAGACCCAGTACTTC.

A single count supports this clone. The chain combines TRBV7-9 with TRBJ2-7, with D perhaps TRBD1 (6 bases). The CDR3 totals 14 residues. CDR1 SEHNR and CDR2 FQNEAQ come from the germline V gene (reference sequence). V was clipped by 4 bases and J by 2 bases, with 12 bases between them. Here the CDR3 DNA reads TGTGCCAGCAGCTCGCGGACAGACCCCTACGAGCAGTACTTC. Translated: CASSSRTDPYEQYF.

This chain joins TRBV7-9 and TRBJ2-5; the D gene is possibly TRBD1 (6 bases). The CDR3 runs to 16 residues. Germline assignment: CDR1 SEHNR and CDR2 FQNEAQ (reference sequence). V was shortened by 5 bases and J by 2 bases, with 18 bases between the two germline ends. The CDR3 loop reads CASSLSAGEPQETQYF. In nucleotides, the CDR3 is TGTGCCAGCAGCCTCTCGGCAGGGGAGCCTCAAGAGACCCAGTACTTC.

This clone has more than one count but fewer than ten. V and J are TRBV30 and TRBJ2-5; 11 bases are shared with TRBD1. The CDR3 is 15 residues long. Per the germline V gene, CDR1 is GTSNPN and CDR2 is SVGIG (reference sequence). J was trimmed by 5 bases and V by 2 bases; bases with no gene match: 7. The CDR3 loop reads CAWSMGQGGLETQYF. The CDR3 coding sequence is TGTGCCTGGAGTATGGGACAGGGGGGATTGGAGACCCAGTACTTC.

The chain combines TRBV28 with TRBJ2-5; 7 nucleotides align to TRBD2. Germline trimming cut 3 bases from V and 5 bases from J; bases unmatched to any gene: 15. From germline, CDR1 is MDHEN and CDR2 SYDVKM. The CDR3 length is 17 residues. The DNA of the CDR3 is TGTGCCAGCAGTTTCGGTTATGATGGCGGGGGAGGGGAGACCCAGTACTTC. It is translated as CASSFGYDGGGGETQYF. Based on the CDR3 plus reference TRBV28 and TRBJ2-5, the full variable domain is DVKVTQSSRYLVKRTGEKVFLECVQDMDHENMFWYRQDPGLGLRLIYFSYDVKMKEKGDIPEGYSVSREKKERFSLILESASTNQTSMYLCASSFGYDGGGGETQYFGPGTRLLVL.

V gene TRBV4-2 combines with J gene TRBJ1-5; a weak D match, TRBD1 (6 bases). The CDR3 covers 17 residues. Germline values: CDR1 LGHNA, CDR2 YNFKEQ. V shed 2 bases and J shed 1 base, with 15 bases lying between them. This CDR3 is CASSQLDGGASNQPQHF. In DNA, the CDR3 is TGTGCCAGCAGCCAACTCGATGGGGGGGCAAGCAATCAGCCCCAGCATTTT.

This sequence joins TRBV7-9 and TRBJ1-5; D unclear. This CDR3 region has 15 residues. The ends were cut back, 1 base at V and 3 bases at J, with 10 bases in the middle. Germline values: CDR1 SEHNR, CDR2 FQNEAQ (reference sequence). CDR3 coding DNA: TGTGCCAGCAGCTTAGTAGGAACCCCCAATCAGCCCCAGCATTTT. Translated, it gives CASSLVGTPNQPQHF.

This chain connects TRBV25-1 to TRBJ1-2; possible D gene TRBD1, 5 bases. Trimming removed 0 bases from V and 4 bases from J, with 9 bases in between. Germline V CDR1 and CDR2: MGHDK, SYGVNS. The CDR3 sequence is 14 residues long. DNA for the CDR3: TGTGCCAGCAGTGAATATCCAGGGATCTATGGCTACACCTTC. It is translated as CASSEYPGIYGYTF.

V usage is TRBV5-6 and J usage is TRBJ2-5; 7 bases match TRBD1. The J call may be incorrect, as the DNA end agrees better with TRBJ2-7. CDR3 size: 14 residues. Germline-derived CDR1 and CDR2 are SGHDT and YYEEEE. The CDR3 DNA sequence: TGTGCCAGCAGCTTAACAGGGGAACGAAACGAGCAGTACTTC. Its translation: CASSLTGERNEQYF.

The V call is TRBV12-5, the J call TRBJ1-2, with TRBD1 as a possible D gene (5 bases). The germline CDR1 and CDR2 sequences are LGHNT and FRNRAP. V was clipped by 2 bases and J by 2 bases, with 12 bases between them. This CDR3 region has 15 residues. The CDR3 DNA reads TGTGCTAGTGGTTTGACAACGGGGGGAAACTATGGCTACACCTTC. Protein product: CASGLTTGGNYGYTF. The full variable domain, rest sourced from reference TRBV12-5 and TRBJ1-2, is DARVTQTPRHKVTEMGQEVTMRCQPILGHNTVFWYRQTMMQGLELLAYFRNRAPLDDSGMPKDRFSAEMPDATLATLKIQPSEPRDSAVYFCASGLTTGGNYGYTFGSGTRLTVV.

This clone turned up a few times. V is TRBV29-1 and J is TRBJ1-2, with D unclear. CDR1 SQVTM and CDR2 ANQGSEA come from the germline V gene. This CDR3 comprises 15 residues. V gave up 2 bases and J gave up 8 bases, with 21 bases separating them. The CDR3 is CSVESQPPTSSGYTF. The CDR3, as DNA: TGCAGCGTTGAATCCCAACCCCCGACATCGAGCGGCTACACCTTC.

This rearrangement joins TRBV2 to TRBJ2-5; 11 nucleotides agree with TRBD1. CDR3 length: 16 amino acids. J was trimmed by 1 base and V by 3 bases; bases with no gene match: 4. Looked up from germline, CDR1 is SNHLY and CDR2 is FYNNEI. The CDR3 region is CASSDGQGAFQETQYF. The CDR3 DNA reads TGTGCCAGCAGTGACGGACAGGGGGCCTTCCAAGAGACCCAGTACTTC.

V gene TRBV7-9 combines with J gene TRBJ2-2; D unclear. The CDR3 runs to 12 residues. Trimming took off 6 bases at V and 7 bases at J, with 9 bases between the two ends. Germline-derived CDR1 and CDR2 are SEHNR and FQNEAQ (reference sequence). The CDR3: CASSISGGELFF. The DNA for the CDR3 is TGTGCCAGCAGTATATCGGGCGGGGAGCTGTTTTTT.

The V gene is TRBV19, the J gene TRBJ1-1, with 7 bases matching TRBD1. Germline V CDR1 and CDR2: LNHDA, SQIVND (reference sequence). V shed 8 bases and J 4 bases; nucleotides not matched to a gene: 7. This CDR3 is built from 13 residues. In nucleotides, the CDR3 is TGTGCCAGTCGACAGGGAGGTGTCACTGAAGCTTTCTTT. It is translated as CASRQGGVTEAFF.

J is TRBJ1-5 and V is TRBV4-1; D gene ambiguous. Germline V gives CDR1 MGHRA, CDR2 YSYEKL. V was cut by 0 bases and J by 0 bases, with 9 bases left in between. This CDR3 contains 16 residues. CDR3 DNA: TGCGCCAGCAGCCAAGACCGAGGGCTTAGCAATCAGCCCCAGCATTTT. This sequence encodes CASSQDRGLSNQPQHF.

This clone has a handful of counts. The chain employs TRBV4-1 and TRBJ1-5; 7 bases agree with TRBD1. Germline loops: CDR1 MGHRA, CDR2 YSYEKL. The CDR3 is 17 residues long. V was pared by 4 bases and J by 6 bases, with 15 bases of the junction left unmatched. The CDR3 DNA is TGCGCCAGCAGCCTTGAACAAGGAAGGGGGCATGTTCAGCCCCAGCATTTT. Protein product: CASSLEQGRGHVQPQHF.

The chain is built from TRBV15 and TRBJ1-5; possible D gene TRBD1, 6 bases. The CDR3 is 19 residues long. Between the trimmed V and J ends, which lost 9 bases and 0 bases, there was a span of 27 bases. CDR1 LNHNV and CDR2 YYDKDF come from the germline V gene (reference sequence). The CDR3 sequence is CATMSWDIGLLYSNQPQHF. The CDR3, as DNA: TGTGCCACGATGAGCTGGGACATAGGGCTACTATATAGCAATCAGCCCCAGCATTTT.

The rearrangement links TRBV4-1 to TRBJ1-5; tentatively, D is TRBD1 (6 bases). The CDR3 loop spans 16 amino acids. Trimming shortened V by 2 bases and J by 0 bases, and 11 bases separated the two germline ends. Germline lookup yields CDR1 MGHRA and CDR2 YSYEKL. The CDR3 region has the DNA TGCGCCAGCAGCCAATGGAGGGGGGATAGCAATCAGCCCCAGCATTTT. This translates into CASSQWRGDSNQPQHF.

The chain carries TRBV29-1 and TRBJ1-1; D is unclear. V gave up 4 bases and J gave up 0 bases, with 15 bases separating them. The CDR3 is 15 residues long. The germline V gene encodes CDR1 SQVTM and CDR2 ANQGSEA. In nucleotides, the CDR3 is TGCAGCGTTGTTGGACCTTCCTCAATGAACACTGAAGCTTTCTTT. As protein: CSVVGPSSMNTEAFF.

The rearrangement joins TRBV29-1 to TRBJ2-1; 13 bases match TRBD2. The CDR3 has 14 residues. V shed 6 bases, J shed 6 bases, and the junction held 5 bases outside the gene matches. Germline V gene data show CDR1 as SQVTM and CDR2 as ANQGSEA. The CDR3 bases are TGCAGCGTCGAGGGACTAGCGGGGTCCAATGAGCAGTTCTTC. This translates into CSVEGLAGSNEQFF.

The CDR3 bases are TGTGCCAGCAGTGATTTTGGGGCCAACCCAGGAACAACTAATGAAAAACTGTTTTTT. Protein product: CASSDFGANPGTTNEKLFF. The rearrangement uses TRBV7-9 and TRBJ1-4, with D possibly being TRBD1 (5 bases). The CDR3 is made up of 19 amino acids. Germline V gives CDR1 SEHNR, CDR2 FQNEAQ (reference sequence). With 6 bases removed from V and 0 bases from J, the gap between germline ends came to 23 bases. The full variable domain, completed using reference TRBV7-9 and TRBJ1-4, is DTGVSQNPRHKITKRGQNVTFRCDPISEHNRLYWYRQTLGQGPEFLTYFQNEAQLEKSRLLSDRFSAERPKGSFSTLEIQRTEQGDSAMYLCASSDFGANPGTTNEKLFFGSGTQLSVL.